Shown below are 6 T cell receptor beta chains from a single sample sequenced in a study of beta chain features in type 1 diabetes. Findings and limits, study-wide: Significant though moderate, a shortening of TCRB CDR3s appeared in all four CD4+ subsets of Type 1 diabetes patients.

Their specific antigens are unknown. Every isolated RNA sample was fully reverse transcribed, so sequencing captured expressed TCRB transcripts. TCRdb's copy holds only in-frame clones and misses some; the assay was immunoSEQ multiplex PCR. Of 500,000 to 850,000 clones in the sample, around an eighth were seen once. Sequencing was performed on naive CD4+ T cells from blood. These receptors were taken from a man between 18 and 35 years old with type 1 diabetes.

Only a few counts were recorded for this clone. The chain is built from TRBV6-6 and TRBJ2-7; D is possibly TRBD1 (6 bases). Trimming pared 6 bases from V and 1 base from J, leaving 19 bases between. The CDR3 is made up of 16 amino acids. Per germline, CDR1 MNHNY and CDR2 SVGAGI (reference sequence). This chain's CDR3 is CASSSAGAIVSYEQYF. In DNA, the CDR3 is TGTGCCAGCAGCTCTGCAGGGGCTATCGTTTCCTACGAGCAGTACTTC.

This clone was observed a few times. The rearrangement uses TRBV30 and TRBJ1-5, with D possibly matching TRBD1 (5 bases). The germline gives CDR1 GTSNPN, CDR2 SVGIG (reference sequence). V was shortened by 2 bases and J by 0 bases, with 11 bases between the two germline ends. CDR3 length equals 15 residues. Here the CDR3 reads CAWSPGPYSNQPQHF. DNA of the CDR3: TGTGCCTGGAGTCCGGGACCCTATAGCAATCAGCCCCAGCATTTT.

The chain joins TRBV5-1 to TRBJ2-7; D is possibly TRBD1 (6 bases). The V end lost 0 bases, the J end lost 0 bases, and 10 bases lay between the germline ends. Germline V gives CDR1 SGHRS, CDR2 YFSETQ. This CDR3 is built from 15 residues. The CDR3 nucleotides are TGCGCCAGCAGCTTGGACAGGGCCGTCTCCTACGAGCAGTACTTC. Translated, it gives CASSLDRAVSYEQYF.

A few counts support this clone. V and J are TRBV9 and TRBJ1-2, with 8 bases matching TRBD1. There are 16 residues in the CDR3. V was clipped by 3 bases and J by 1 base; unmatched bases: 8. Germline CDR1 is SGDLS and CDR2 is YYNGEE. CDR3 residues: CASSAIGQGYNYGYTF. CDR3 sequence (DNA): TGTGCCAGCAGCGCAATTGGACAGGGTTATAACTATGGCTACACCTTC.

V and J are TRBV4-1 and TRBJ2-7, with unresolved D. Germline V gene sequence: CDR1 MGHRA, CDR2 YSYEKL. Trimming cost V 0 bases and J 3 bases, with 12 bases left between them. The CDR3 is made up of 15 amino acids. This CDR3 is CASSQDQALFYEQYF. The CDR3 region has the DNA TGCGCCAGCAGCCAAGATCAGGCGCTTTTCTACGAGCAGTACTTC.

The chain combines TRBV30 with TRBJ1-2; D remains unclear. Germline CDR1 GTSNPN, CDR2 SVGIG (reference sequence). Trimming took off 0 bases at V and 3 bases at J, with 14 bases between the two ends. The CDR3 length is 15 residues. The CDR3 loop reads CAWSVGGTYYYGYTF. In nucleotides, the CDR3 is TGTGCCTGGAGTGTAGGCGGCACGTACTACTATGGCTACACCTTC.